This TCR beta chain is from a study of T cell responses to AZD1222 COVID-19 vaccine. V gave up 6 bases and J gave up 1 base, with 7 bases separating them. This CDR3 contains 12 residues. The germline gives CDR1 LNHDA, CDR2 SQIVND (reference sequence). Whole-study results and caveats: Along spike, vaccine-associated CD4 TCRs were found throughout, with dominance at 160-218 and 743-854.

About this clone itself: As yet, its antigen is unknown.

This table comes from immunoSEQ multiplex PCR, and its TCRdb copy is limited to in-frame clones, with some not included. This table holds more than 130,000 clones, around nine tenths found once. The sequencing used peripheral blood, collected on day 0 of AZD1222 vaccination. The chain uses TRBV19 and TRBJ2-7; D is undetermined. This clonotype originated in an adult in good health. CDR3 nucleotides: TGTGCCAGTAGCTGGTCATCCTACGAGCAGTACTTC. Translated: CASSWSSYEQYF. Filled out from reference TRBV19 and TRBJ2-7, the complete variable domain reads DGGITQSPKYLFRKEGQNVTLSCEQNLNHDAMYWYRQDPGQGLRLIYYSQIVNDFQKGDIAEGYSVSREKKESFPLTVTSAQKNPTAFYLCASSWSSYEQYFGPGTRLTVT.